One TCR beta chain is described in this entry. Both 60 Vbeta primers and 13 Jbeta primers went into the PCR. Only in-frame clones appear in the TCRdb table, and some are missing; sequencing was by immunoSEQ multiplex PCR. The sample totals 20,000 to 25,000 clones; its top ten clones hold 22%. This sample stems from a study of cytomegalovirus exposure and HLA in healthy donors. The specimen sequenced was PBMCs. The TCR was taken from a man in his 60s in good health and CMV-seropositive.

The CDR3 bases are TGCAGCCAGAGGGACAACTCCCTCTATGGCTACACCTTC. It translates to CSQRDNSLYGYTF. The chain recombines TRBV29-1 with TRBJ1-2; D possibly corresponds to TRBD1 (6 bases). Looked up from germline, CDR1 is SQVTM and CDR2 is ANQGSEA. V was clipped by 8 bases and J by 4 bases, with 17 bases between them. CDR3 length: 13 residues. Full variable domain (missing parts from reference TRBV29-1 and TRBJ1-2): SAVISQKPSRDICQRGTSLTIQCQVDSQVTMMFWYRQQPGQSLTLIATANQGSEATYESGFVIDKFPISRPNLTFSTLTVSNMSPEDSSIYLCSQRDNSLYGYTFGSGTRLTVV.